This T cell receptor beta chain was recovered during a study of regulatory T cells in long-lasting Graves disease (dated by TCRdb to the early 2020s). General notes on the study: Persistent Graves' disease was defined as persistently positive TSH receptor autoantibodies together with antithyroid drug treatment for over 5 years. A total of approximately 35 samples underwent TCR sequencing: about 13 from persistent and 20 from newly diagnosed Graves' disease patients. In the clinical cohort, patients with persistent Graves' disease had used antithyroid drugs for an average of roughly 10 years. Peripheral blood TCR sequencing and RNA sequencing compared persistent Graves' disease patients with newly diagnosed Graves' disease patients. The study took place in China and was registered as a clinical trial.

The time point label, read with the paper, signifies: persistent/refractory GD, antithyroid drugs over 5 years with positive TRAb. For both TCR sequencing and RNA sequencing, RNA was extracted from PBMCs in TRIzol. The diagnosis of Graves' disease followed American Thyroid Association guidelines. Patients for the study were recruited at an endocrinology department in Xi'an, China. Each patient gave approximately 8.8 milliliters of peripheral blood, collected in an EDTA anticoagulant tube. PBMCs were isolated by Ficoll Paque Plus density gradient separation without further T cell sorting. RNA quality was checked with an Agilent 2100 Bioanalyzer and agarose gel, and concentration with a NanoDrop 2000. This clonotype was counted at least ten times. Its binding antigen is unknown. No clone much larger than this one lies a single base away; base qualities are absent. The paper as a whole reports these results and caveats: Peripheral blood alone was examined, since thyroid tissue, which constituted the primary lesion, could not be accessed. Patients with persistent disease shared more public clonotypes (about 2,500) than newly diagnosed patients did (approximately 990). Sequencing and analysis were limited to the TCR beta chain. The authors noted that the small sample size was a limitation that may lower accuracy. Persistent Graves' disease patients showed lower TCR Shannon entropy and fewer highly expanded clones than newly diagnosed patients, suggesting clonal expansion.

The library came from multiplex PCR. The sequencer was an Illumina HiSeq 4000. CDR3 regions were amplified by Arm-PCR with iRepertoire HTBI primers to construct TCR beta libraries. Gel purification was performed on PCR products prior to sequencing. From the authors' description of their analysis: Across samples, 55 to 80 TRBV and 15 or so TRBJ segments were identified and used for gene usage analysis of CDR3 amino acid clonotypes. COPE and FqMerger were used to merge filtered high-quality paired reads into contigs. BLAST was used to align contigs to IMGT TRBV, TRBD and TRBJ reference genes, with CDR3 defined following IMGT. Highly expanded clones were defined as clonotypes with a frequency above 0.1%. Shannon entropy served as the measure of repertoire diversity, while the Gini coefficient captured V-J evenness. Clonotypes shared by more than one individual were considered public. The public reads were run again by TCRdb, first through fastp at Q25 and then through MiXCR, and only productive beta chains were kept. Each CDR3 protein gets just one entry, which takes the most common genes and DNA from the rows behind it. What appears here as the V and J calls and clone size reflects TCRdb's work, not the paper's. The sample table holds 400,000 to 600,000 distinct CDR3 sequences, of which roughly 21% were seen once. Together, the top ten hold about 6.6% of the sample.

The sequence came from a female donor with Graves disease. The source material was peripheral blood mononuclear cells (PBMCs), sampled when the disease was refractory, from a patient treated with antithyroid drugs.

The CDR3 sequence is CATSGTGELFF. In nucleotides, the sequence is TGTGCCACCAGTGGAACCGGGGAGCTGTTTTTT. The chain was built from TRBV24-1 and TRBJ2-2; the D gene assignment is ambiguous. CDR1 and CDR2 are drawn from the germline V gene: KGHDR, SFDVKD. Trimming costs V 5 bases and J 5 bases, and their ends lie 2 bases apart. Taken from cysteine to phenylalanine, the CDR3 has 11 residues. CDR3 DNA only is kept here, 33 bases in frame from base 1.